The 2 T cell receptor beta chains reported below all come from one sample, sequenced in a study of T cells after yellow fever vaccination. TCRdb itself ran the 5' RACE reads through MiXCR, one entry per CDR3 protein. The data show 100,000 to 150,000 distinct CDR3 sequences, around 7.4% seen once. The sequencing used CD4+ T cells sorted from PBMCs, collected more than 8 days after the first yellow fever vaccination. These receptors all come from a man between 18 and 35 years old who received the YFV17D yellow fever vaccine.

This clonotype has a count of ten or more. The CDR3 nucleotides read TGTGCCAGCAGCTCAAGCGGGGGGGCCTCTCCTGAGCAGTTCTTC. Translation: CASSSSGGASPEQFF. The rearrangement links TRBV7-2 to TRBJ2-1; 10 bases are a match to TRBD2. The germline gives CDR1 SGHTA, CDR2 FQGNSA. The V and J ends lost 4 bases and 9 bases, in that order; junction bases with no gene match: 9. The CDR3 contains 15 residues.

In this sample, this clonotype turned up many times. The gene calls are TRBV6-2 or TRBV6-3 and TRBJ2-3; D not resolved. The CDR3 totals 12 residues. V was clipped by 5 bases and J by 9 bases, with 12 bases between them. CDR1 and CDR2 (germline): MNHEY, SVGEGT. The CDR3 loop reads CASSPWAGTQYF. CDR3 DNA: TGTGCCAGCAGTCCCTGGGCAGGCACGCAGTATTTT.